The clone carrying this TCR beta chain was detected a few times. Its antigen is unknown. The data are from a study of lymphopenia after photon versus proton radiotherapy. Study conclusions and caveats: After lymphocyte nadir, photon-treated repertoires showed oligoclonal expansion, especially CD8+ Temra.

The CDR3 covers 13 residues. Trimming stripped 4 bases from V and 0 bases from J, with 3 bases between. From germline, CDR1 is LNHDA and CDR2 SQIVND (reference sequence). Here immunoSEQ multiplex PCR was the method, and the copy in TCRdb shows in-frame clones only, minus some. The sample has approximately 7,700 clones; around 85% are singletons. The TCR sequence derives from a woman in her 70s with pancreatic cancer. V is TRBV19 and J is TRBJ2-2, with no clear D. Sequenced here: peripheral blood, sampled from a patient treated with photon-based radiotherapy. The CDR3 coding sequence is TGTGCCAGTAGTAACCCGAACACCGGGGAGCTGTTTTTT. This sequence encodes CASSNPNTGELFF.